What follows is one T cell receptor (beta chain) and its context. Participant age was roughly 18 to 89 years, and participants resided in roughly 25 US areas. Cohorts were determined from participant-reported clinical history. This record belongs to a study of blood T cell repertoires in COVID-19. Study information: From T cells, B-cell-depleted T cells, or PBMCs came the material, which was cDNA or gDNA.

Methods used by the authors: Reference gene primers were amplified, and this amplification served to estimate nucleated cell counts. Method: immunoSEQ multiplex PCR; TCRdb's copy keeps in-frame clones and lacks some. Clonal size and the V and J genes are those of that table, whereas D and trimming came from the DNA. The profile shows some 300,000 clones, just under 90% of them singletons. There are 16 residues in the CDR3. The germline V gene encodes CDR1 LGHDT and CDR2 YNNKEL (reference sequence). V was pared by 1 base and J by 0 bases, with 3 bases of the junction left unmatched. This chain links TRBV3-1 (or the pseudogene TRBV3-2) with TRBJ1-3; 7 bases align to TRBD1. The TCR sequence derives from a woman aged 50 to 60 who had been exposed to COVID-19. The sequenced sample consisted of PBMCs or T cells enriched from blood (not recorded which). Here the CDR3 DNA reads TGTGCCAGCAGCCAAGTGACAGGGAACTCTGGAAACACCATATATTTT. Translating it yields CASSQVTGNSGNTIYF.